This T cell receptor (beta chain) was observed in a study of cytomegalovirus exposure and HLA in healthy donors. Turning to the study itself: Ancestry clustering placed around 81% of some 400 genotyped donors in the Caucasian-associated cluster. Overall study results and limits: A later examination showed that TCR association rates differed by HLA locus, with DRB1 most and HLA-C fewest. TCR beta V- and J-gene trimming was later associated with a missense DCLRE1C variant.

On this clone: Its antigen remains unknown.

PCR primers comprised 60 Vbeta and 13 Jbeta primers. Some clones are missing from TCRdb's copy, which holds only in-frame ones; the method was immunoSEQ multiplex PCR. This repertoire includes about 140,000 clones. The sample comprised PBMCs. The TCR sequence derives from a woman aged 18-29 years in good health and CMV-seronegative.

The CDR3 is CASSYYTDTQYF. CDR3 sequence (DNA): TGTGCCAGCAGCTATTACACAGATACGCAGTATTTT. This chain uses TRBV7-9 with TRBJ2-3; D remains unclear. CDR3 length: 12 amino acids. CDR1 is SEHNR and CDR2 is FQNEAQ in the germline V gene (reference sequence). The ends were cut back, 4 bases at V and 2 bases at J, with 4 bases in the middle.